A selection of T cell receptor beta chains follows, all from one sample in a study of naive and memory T cell subsets. One entry per CDR3 protein, called by TCRdb with MiXCR from the 5' RACE reads. The data hold tens of thousands of distinct CDR3 sequences, with 7.6% observed a single time. Receptors originate from a female donor in good health. CDR3s include the opening cysteine and the closing phenylalanine or tryptophan.

v_gene: TRBV19
j_gene: TRBJ1-5
CDR3aa: CASSITGELSNQPQHF

v_gene: TRBV20-1
j_gene: TRBJ2-1
CDR3aa: CSARPLGGGAEEQFF

v_gene: TRBV9
j_gene: TRBJ1-5
CDR3aa: CASSVATGPPRRDQPQHF

v_gene: TRBV27
j_gene: TRBJ2-3
CDR3aa: CASSLIRSTDTQYF

v_gene: TRBV25-1
j_gene: TRBJ1-2
CDR3aa: CASSEYHGNYGYTF

v_gene: TRBV9
j_gene: TRBJ2-7
CDR3aa: CASSVGPTAPNSYEQYF

v_gene: TRBV28
j_gene: TRBJ2-5
CDR3aa: CASRGEMGKTQYF

v_gene: TRBV4-3
j_gene: TRBJ1-4
CDR3aa: CASSQQPGRGNEKLFF

v_gene: TRBV6-2/TRBV6-3
j_gene: TRBJ1-1
CDR3aa: CASRRNRGTEAFF

v_gene: TRBV6-5
j_gene: TRBJ1-1
CDR3aa: CASSHRDSVFGTKAEAFF

v_gene: TRBV20-1
j_gene: TRBJ1-2
CDR3aa: CSASSQYGYTF

v_gene: TRBV6-2/TRBV6-3
j_gene: TRBJ1-1
CDR3aa: CASSYSYSREAFF

v_gene: TRBV7-9
j_gene: TRBJ1-6
CDR3aa: CASSLVHLADSPLHF

v_gene: TRBV7-2
j_gene: TRBJ2-7
CDR3aa: CASSRTGIDEQYF

v_gene: TRBV6-1
j_gene: TRBJ1-2
CDR3aa: CASSEGGQGMYGYTF

v_gene: TRBV7-9
j_gene: TRBJ2-3
CDR3aa: CASSLTFTGGRTDTQYF

v_gene: TRBV21-1
j_gene: TRBJ1-1
CDR3aa: CASSTSGPENTEAFF

v_gene: TRBV4-3
j_gene: TRBJ2-7
CDR3aa: CASSQDSGSEQYF

v_gene: TRBV6-6
j_gene: TRBJ1-6
CDR3aa: CASSLQGNSPLHF

v_gene: TRBV7-2
j_gene: TRBJ1-1
CDR3aa: CASSYGDRGNTEAFF

v_gene: TRBV15
j_gene: TRBJ2-7
CDR3aa: CATSRFGGFYEQYF

v_gene: TRBV4-2
j_gene: TRBJ2-2
CDR3aa: CASSQERGAGGELFF

v_gene: TRBV7-2
j_gene: TRBJ1-5
CDR3aa: CASSLVGRGQPQHF

v_gene: TRBV4-1
j_gene: TRBJ1-1
CDR3aa: CASSQDPRTGGTEAFF

v_gene: TRBV11-1
j_gene: TRBJ2-3
CDR3aa: CASSPGRHGAQYF

v_gene: TRBV7-2
j_gene: TRBJ1-3
CDR3aa: CASSPASGNTIYF

v_gene: TRBV12-5
j_gene: TRBJ1-1
CDR3aa: CASGLENTEAFF

v_gene: TRBV18
j_gene: TRBJ1-1
CDR3aa: CASSPNSGNTEAFF

v_gene: TRBV6-1
j_gene: TRBJ1-2
CDR3aa: CASRDRGRAGYGYTF

v_gene: TRBV2
j_gene: TRBJ1-5
CDR3aa: CASSDRTGGQPQHF

v_gene: TRBV9
j_gene: TRBJ2-7
CDR3aa: CASSAAGQSYEQYF

v_gene: TRBV6-1
j_gene: TRBJ1-2
CDR3aa: CASSFKGPYGYTF

v_gene: TRBV12-3/TRBV12-4
j_gene: TRBJ1-2
CDR3aa: CASSSDYNYGYTF

v_gene: TRBV3-2
j_gene: TRBJ2-3
CDR3aa: CASSQPPENHRDYLSTDTQYF

v_gene: TRBV12-3/TRBV12-4
j_gene: TRBJ1-3
CDR3aa: CASTPSPGNTIYF

v_gene: TRBV6-5
j_gene: TRBJ2-7
CDR3aa: CASSYGTTRLDEQYF

v_gene: TRBV6-1
j_gene: TRBJ1-5
CDR3aa: CASAGTNNQPQHF

v_gene: TRBV7-2
j_gene: TRBJ1-3
CDR3aa: CASSFWGRIDTIYF

v_gene: TRBV7-2
j_gene: TRBJ2-3
CDR3aa: CASSRTFVPTDTQYF

v_gene: TRBV7-2
j_gene: TRBJ1-2
CDR3aa: CASSRGTGGNYGYTF

v_gene: TRBV7-9
j_gene: TRBJ2-5
CDR3aa: CASSLIGRQETQYF

v_gene: TRBV7-9
j_gene: TRBJ1-1
CDR3aa: CASSLAGGLEAFF

v_gene: TRBV5-1
j_gene: TRBJ2-3
CDR3aa: CASSLAGSPDTQYF

v_gene: TRBV6-5
j_gene: TRBJ2-5
CDR3aa: CASSYLGGVRQETQYF

v_gene: TRBV7-9
j_gene: TRBJ1-2
CDR3aa: CASSLARLYGYTF